This T cell receptor (beta chain) came from a study of cytomegalovirus exposure and HLA in healthy donors. Both 60 Vbeta primers and 13 Jbeta primers went into the PCR. Generated by immunoSEQ multiplex PCR, the TCRdb table keeps only in-frame clones and is missing some. The table records some 56,000 clones, around 80% of them present only once. The source of this sequence is a man aged 50-60 years in good health and CMV-seronegative. The source material was PBMCs.

This chain's CDR3 is CASSQERAGRKYTDTQYF. The CDR3 DNA reads as TGCGCCAGCAGCCAAGAGAGGGCTGGAAGAAAATACACAGATACGCAGTATTTT. The chain recombines TRBV4-1 with TRBJ2-3; D is possibly TRBD2 (5 bases). V lost 0 bases and J lost 2, with 18 bases in between. Germline assignment: CDR1 MGHRA and CDR2 YSYEKL. The CDR3 extends over 18 amino acids.